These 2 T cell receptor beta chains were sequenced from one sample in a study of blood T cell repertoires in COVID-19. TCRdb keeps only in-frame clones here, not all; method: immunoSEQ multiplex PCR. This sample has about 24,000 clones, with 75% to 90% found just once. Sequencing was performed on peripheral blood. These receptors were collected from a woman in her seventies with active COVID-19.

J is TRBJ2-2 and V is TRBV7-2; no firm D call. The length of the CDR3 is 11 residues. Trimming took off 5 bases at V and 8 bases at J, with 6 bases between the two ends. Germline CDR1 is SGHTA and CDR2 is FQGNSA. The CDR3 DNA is TGTGCCAGCAGCCCCGAGGGGGAGCTGTTTTTT. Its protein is CASSPEGELFF.

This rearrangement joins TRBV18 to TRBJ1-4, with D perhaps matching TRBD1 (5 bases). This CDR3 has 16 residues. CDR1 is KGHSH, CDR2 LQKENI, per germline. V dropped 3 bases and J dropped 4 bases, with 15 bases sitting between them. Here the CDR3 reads CASSPLLGLSNEKLFF. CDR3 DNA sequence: TGTGCCAGCTCACCTCTGTTGGGACTCAGTAATGAAAAACTGTTTTTT.